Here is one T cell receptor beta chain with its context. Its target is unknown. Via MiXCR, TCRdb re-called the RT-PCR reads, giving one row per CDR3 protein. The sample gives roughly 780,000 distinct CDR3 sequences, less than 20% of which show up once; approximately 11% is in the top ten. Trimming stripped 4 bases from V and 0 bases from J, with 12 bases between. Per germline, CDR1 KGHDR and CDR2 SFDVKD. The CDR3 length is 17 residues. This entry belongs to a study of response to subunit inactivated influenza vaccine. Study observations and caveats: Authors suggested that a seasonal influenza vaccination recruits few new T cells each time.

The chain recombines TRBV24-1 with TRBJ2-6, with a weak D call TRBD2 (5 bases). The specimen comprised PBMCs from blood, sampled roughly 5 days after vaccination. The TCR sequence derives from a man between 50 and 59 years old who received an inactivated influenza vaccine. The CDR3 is CATSDPGRDSGANVLTF. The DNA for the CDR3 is TGTGCCACCAGTGACCCAGGACGGGACTCTGGGGCCAACGTCCTGACTTTC.